This T cell receptor (beta chain) was sequenced for a study of PD-1 blockade in classical Hodgkin lymphoma. Whole-study context: Patients were infused with nivolumab 3 mg/kg every 2 weeks. Study outcomes and limitations: Baseline diversity in complete responders resembled that of newly diagnosed patients. In newly diagnosed patients, baseline TCR diversity was reportedly below that of healthy donors.

Exposure to brentuximab vedotin varied, and each patient had relapsed following autologous stem cell transplantation. Best responses were complete response, partial response or progressive disease. TCRdb keeps only in-frame clones here, not all; method: immunoSEQ multiplex PCR. This table holds under 100,000 clones, roughly 84% found once. Comments on this clone: What it binds is not known.

Trimming removed 5 bases at V and 1 base at J, with 15 bases between. The CDR3 runs to 15 residues. Germline-derived CDR1 and CDR2 are MDHEN and SYDVKM. The rearrangement joins TRBV28 to TRBJ2-7; D is possibly TRBD1 or TRBD2 (5 bases each). The material sequenced was peripheral blood mononuclear cells (PBMCs), taken at baseline. The receptor was derived from a human donor with classical Hodgkin lymphoma. CDR3 residues: CASSAPGRGSYEQYF. The CDR3, as DNA: TGTGCCAGCAGTGCACCGGGACGCGGTTCCTACGAGCAGTACTTC.